Below are 30 T cell receptor beta chains sequenced from a single sample in a study of blood T cell repertoires in COVID-19. Data came from immunoSEQ multiplex PCR; TCRdb stores just in-frame clones and leaves some out. The sample has a few hundred thousand clones, 70% to 90% seen once. What was sequenced was peripheral blood. The receptor set was obtained from a woman aged 25 to 45 who had recovered from COVID-19.

The CDR3 here is CASSQRANEKLFF. The DNA for the CDR3 is TGTGCCAGCAGCCAGAGGGCTAATGAAAAACTGTTTTTT. This chain joins TRBV4-2 and TRBJ1-4, with D unclear. CDR1 LGHNA and CDR2 YNFKEQ come from the germline V gene. The CDR3 totals 13 residues. V was clipped by 3 bases and J by 3 bases, with 5 bases between them.

The chain uses TRBV2 and TRBJ1-4; TRBD1 might be the D (5 bases). Looked up from germline, CDR1 is SNHLY and CDR2 is FYNNEI. The V end was cut by 3 bases, the J end by 4 bases, with 12 bases between. This CDR3 comprises 15 residues. The CDR3: CASSEGRERNEKLFF. The CDR3 bases are TGTGCCAGCAGTGAGGGACGGGAGCGTAATGAAAAACTGTTTTTT.

This chain connects TRBV29-1 to TRBJ2-4; D not resolved. CDR1 is SQVTM and CDR2 is ANQGSEA in the germline V gene. The CDR3 runs 13 residues. Trimming pared 4 bases from V and 3 bases from J, leaving 10 bases between. CDR3 bases: TGCAGCGTTGTAAGGCCGGGCAAAAACATTCAGTACTTC. Translation: CSVVRPGKNIQYF.

This rearrangement joins TRBV15 to TRBJ1-5; TRBD1 is a possible D gene (6 bases). Germline V gene lookup returns CDR1 LNHNV and CDR2 YYDKDF (reference sequence). With 6 bases removed from V and 5 bases from J, the gap between germline ends came to 14 bases. The CDR3 consists of 14 residues. The CDR3 DNA follows: TGTGCCACCAGTACACAGGGAAACTATCAGCCCCAGCATTTT. It yields the protein CATSTQGNYQPQHF.

This chain connects TRBV25-1 to TRBJ1-1, with 7 bases that match TRBD1. Germline V gene data show CDR1 as MGHDK and CDR2 as SYGVNS. Trimming at V came to 3 bases and at J to 5 bases, leaving 6 bases not matched to a gene. This CDR3 contains 14 residues. This CDR3 reads CASSETGLWTEAFF. The DNA for the CDR3 is TGTGCCAGCAGTGAGACAGGGCTATGGACTGAAGCTTTCTTT.

The CDR3 is CASSAGGYNEQYF. CDR3 in DNA: TGTGCCAGCAGCGCCGGCGGGTATAACGAGCAGTACTTC. The chain couples TRBV7-2 to TRBJ2-7; maybe TRBD2 (5 bases). The V gene's germline CDR1 is SGHTA and CDR2 FQGNSA. Trimming shortened V by 5 bases and J by 5 bases, and 13 bases separated the two germline ends. The CDR3 extends over 13 amino acids.

This chain connects TRBV29-1 to TRBJ1-1, with D maybe TRBD1 (6 bases). The CDR3 is 13 amino acids. From germline, CDR1 is SQVTM and CDR2 ANQGSEA. V was shortened by 0 bases and J by 6 bases, with 11 bases between the two germline ends. CDR3 in amino acids: CSVEERPGAEAFF. CDR3 DNA: TGCAGCGTTGAAGAACGACCAGGGGCTGAAGCTTTCTTT.

V usage is TRBV9 and J usage is TRBJ1-5; D remains ambiguous. Germline CDR1 is SGDLS and CDR2 is YYNGEE. V dropped 0 bases and J dropped 2 bases, with 6 bases sitting between them. This CDR3 has 14 residues. CDR3 coding DNA: TGTGCCAGCAGCGTAGACGGGGGCAATCAGCCCCAGCATTTT. Amino acid sequence: CASSVDGGNQPQHF.

V gene TRBV19 combines with J gene TRBJ2-1; 16 positions match TRBD2. With 1 base clipped from V and 2 bases from J, the junction kept 5 bases outside the gene matches. Looked up from germline, CDR1 is LNHDA and CDR2 is SQIVND (reference sequence). This CDR3 has 19 residues. For the CDR3, the DNA is TGTGCCAGTAGTATAGCGGGACTAGCGGGGGGGCAGGCCTACAATGAGCAGTTCTTC. Translating it yields CASSIAGLAGGQAYNEQFF.

This chain links TRBV10-3 with TRBJ2-7; 8 bases line up with TRBD1. The length of the CDR3 is 15 residues. Germline V gene lookup returns CDR1 ENHRY and CDR2 SYGVKD. The junction had 6 bases not matched to a gene; V was cut back by 3 bases and J by 2 bases. CDR3 sequence reads: CAISDVGTGAYEQYF. In DNA, the CDR3 is TGTGCCATCAGTGACGTAGGGACAGGAGCCTACGAGCAGTACTTC.

The rearrangement links TRBV18 to TRBJ1-4, with no clear D. Deletions cut 2 bases from V and 0 bases from J, with 10 bases between. Germline-derived CDR1 and CDR2 are KGHSH and LQKENI. CDR3 length: 16 amino acids. The CDR3 reads CASSPNALATNEKLFF. In DNA form, the CDR3 reads TGTGCCAGCTCACCAAATGCGCTTGCAACTAATGAAAAACTGTTTTTT.

The chain recombines TRBV7-9 with TRBJ2-1, with 10 bases lining up with TRBD1. The CDR3 loop spans 15 amino acids. With 5 bases clipped from V and 4 bases from J, the junction kept 5 bases outside the gene matches. CDR1 is SEHNR, CDR2 FQNEAQ, per germline (reference sequence). The DNA of the CDR3 is TGTGCCAGCAGCCATCTGGGACAGGGGTACAATGAGCAGTTCTTC. Its translation is CASSHLGQGYNEQFF.

The J gene is TRBJ2-1, the V gene TRBV24-1; D not resolved. Germline loops: CDR1 KGHDR, CDR2 SFDVKD. Trimming left V 0 bases short and J 7 bases short, with 9 bases between. This CDR3 has 14 amino acids. The CDR3 bases are TGTGCCACCAGTGATTTGCTACGGGTTAATGAGCAGTTCTTC. The encoded protein is CATSDLLRVNEQFF.

This rearrangement joins TRBV7-9 to TRBJ2-1, with D possibly being TRBD2 (5 bases). Germline loops: CDR1 SEHNR, CDR2 FQNEAQ (reference sequence). This CDR3 contains 15 residues. The ends were cut back, 1 base at V and 2 bases at J, with 9 bases in the middle. This CDR3 reads CASSLGRQTYNEQFF. The CDR3 DNA reads TGTGCCAGCAGCTTAGGGAGGCAGACCTACAATGAGCAGTTCTTC.

V usage is TRBV27 and J usage is TRBJ1-4; no definite D call. Germline values: CDR1 MNHEY, CDR2 SMNVEV (reference sequence). The CDR3 extends over 12 amino acids. V shed 5 bases and J shed 7 bases, with 8 bases lying between them. The CDR3 DNA follows: TGTGCCAGCAGTCGCCCCGGTGAAAAACTGTTTTTT. Its protein is CASSRPGEKLFF. The entire variable domain, with the rest obtained from reference TRBV27 and TRBJ1-4, is as follows: EAQVTQNPRYLITVTGKKLTVTCSQNMNHEYMSWYRQDPGLGLRQIYYSMNVEVTDKGDVPEGYKVSRKEKRNFPLILESPSPNQTSLYFCASSRPGEKLFFGSGTQLSVL.

The V and J genes are TRBV11-2 and TRBJ2-7; 14 nucleotides align to TRBD2. After removal of 2 bases from V and 4 bases from J, the junction contained 7 bases not matched to a gene. The CDR3 is made up of 17 amino acids. Germline V CDR1 and CDR2: SGHAT, FQNNGV. The CDR3 bases are TGTGCCAGCAGCTTAACGACTAGCGGGGGGGCTTGGTACGAGCAGTACTTC. Translating it yields CASSLTTSGGAWYEQYF.

The chain links TRBV4-1 to TRBJ2-5, with TRBD2 identical over 12 bases. CDR1 MGHRA and CDR2 YSYEKL come from the germline V gene. The CDR3 length is 17 residues. The V gene end was trimmed by 1 base and the J gene end by 4 bases; junction bases not matched to a gene: 7. The CDR3 protein is CASSQVASGGALETQYF. CDR3 nucleotide sequence: TGCGCCAGCAGCCAAGTTGCTAGCGGGGGGGCATTAGAGACCCAGTACTTC.

This clone has just a few counts. The genes are TRBV5-1 and TRBJ2-7; 9 nucleotides line up with TRBD2. Germline V gene lookup returns CDR1 SGHRS and CDR2 YFSETQ. The V segment lost 5 bases and the J segment 6 bases; nucleotides outside the gene matches: 6. This CDR3 region has 13 residues. The DNA of the CDR3 is TGCGCCAGCAGGCCCGGACTAGCGAGCGAGCAGTACTTC. This gives the protein CASRPGLASEQYF.

This chain links TRBV21-1 with TRBJ1-5. TRBV21-1 is deemed a pseudogene. The CDR3 is 14 amino acids. The CDR3 nucleotides read TGTGCCAGCAGCAAAGGAACCACTCGGGAGCCCCAGCATTTT. Amino acid sequence: CASSKGTTREPQHF.

The gene calls are TRBV7-9 and TRBJ2-7; tentative D call: TRBD1 (6 bases). The CDR3 totals 15 residues. Germline CDR1 SEHNR, CDR2 FQNEAQ (reference sequence). Trimming took off 2 bases at V and 1 base at J, with 12 bases between the two ends. As DNA, the CDR3 is TGTGCCAGCAGCTTAATGGGGGCATCGTCCTACGAGCAGTACTTC. This gives the protein CASSLMGASSYEQYF.

The gene calls are TRBV28 and TRBJ2-1; D unclear. Per germline, CDR1 MDHEN and CDR2 SYDVKM. There are 12 residues in the CDR3. With 3 bases removed from V and 6 bases from J, the gap between germline ends came to 6 bases. In nucleotides, the CDR3 is TGTGCCAGCAGTTTCAGATTCAATGAGCAGTTCTTC. This encodes CASSFRFNEQFF.

This sequence joins TRBV11-2 and TRBJ2-7; D uncertain. This CDR3 is 12 amino acids long. V was clipped by 5 bases and J by 4 bases, with 9 bases between them. Germline V gene sequence: CDR1 SGHAT, CDR2 FQNNGV. CDR3 loop: CASSRSTYEQYF. The DNA for the CDR3 is TGTGCCAGCAGCCGATCCACTTACGAGCAGTACTTC.

This clone has more than one count but fewer than ten. The rearrangement links TRBV4-3 to TRBJ2-5; D perhaps matches TRBD2 (5 bases). V gave up 2 bases and J gave up 3 bases, with 10 bases separating them. Germline assignment: CDR1 LGHNA and CDR2 YSLEER. This CDR3 comprises 14 residues. CDR3 bases: TGCGCCAGCAGCCAATCCGGGAAAGAAGAGACCCAGTACTTC. Translated, it gives CASSQSGKEETQYF.

The genes are TRBV27 and TRBJ2-5, with 7 bases matching TRBD1. CDR1 is MNHEY and CDR2 is SMNVEV in the germline V gene (reference sequence). V dropped 5 bases and J dropped 5; count of bases not matched to a gene: 14. This CDR3 has 16 residues. The CDR3 bases are TGTGCCAGCAGTCCCTCCACAGGGGAAAAAGGGGAGACCCAGTACTTC. Translated: CASSPSTGEKGETQYF.

CDR3 bases: TGCGCCAGCAGCTACGGGACTGCGTCGGAGGAGACCCAGTACTTC. Amino acid sequence: CASSYGTASEETQYF. V and J are TRBV5-1 and TRBJ2-5; perhaps TRBD2 as D (6 bases). V shed 3 bases and J shed 5 bases, with 17 bases lying between them. In germline, CDR1 is SGHRS, CDR2 YFSETQ. The CDR3 spans 15 residues.

The chain recombines TRBV5-1 with TRBJ1-2, with a weak D call TRBD1 (5 bases). Per the germline V gene, CDR1 is SGHRS and CDR2 is YFSETQ. The germline V and J ends were trimmed by 3 bases and 0 bases, with 9 bases remaining between them. The CDR3 length is 14 residues. CDR3 residues: CASSSAGSNYGYTF. The CDR3 nucleotides read TGCGCCAGCAGCTCCGCAGGGTCTAACTATGGCTACACCTTC.

This chain links TRBV5-1 with TRBJ2-7, with a possible D match to TRBD1 (5 bases). The V gene lost 4 bases and the J gene lost 3 bases, with 11 bases spanning the gap. The CDR3 runs 13 residues. Germline values: CDR1 SGHRS, CDR2 YFSETQ. The CDR3 DNA sequence: TGCGCCAGCAGCAGAGGACAAGACTACGAGCAGTACTTC. Its translation: CASSRGQDYEQYF.

The chain is built from TRBV18 and TRBJ1-5; TRBD1 matches at 10 bases. Germline loops: CDR1 KGHSH, CDR2 LQKENI. Trimming at V came to 2 bases and at J to 7 bases, leaving 5 bases not matched to a gene. The CDR3 is 15 amino acids. The CDR3 loop reads CASSPVGQGEQPQHF. The CDR3 region has the DNA TGTGCCAGCTCACCAGTAGGACAGGGGGAGCAGCCCCAGCATTTT.

The chain links TRBV7-9 to TRBJ2-1, with 13 bases identical to TRBD2. V dropped 3 bases and J dropped 6; count of bases not matched to a gene: 8. From germline, CDR1 is SEHNR and CDR2 FQNEAQ (reference sequence). CDR3 size: 17 residues. The CDR3 loop reads CASSFPTSGGPRNEQFF. The CDR3 DNA is TGTGCCAGCAGCTTCCCGACTAGCGGGGGGCCACGCAATGAGCAGTTCTTC.

This chain joins TRBV28 and TRBJ2-5; D gene uncertain. Germline values: CDR1 MDHEN, CDR2 SYDVKM. Trimming shortened V by 5 bases and J by 5 bases, and 9 bases separated the two germline ends. The CDR3 is 12 amino acids. The CDR3 DNA sequence: TGTGCCAGCAGTCCGGTTCGGGAGACCCAGTACTTC. Translating it yields CASSPVRETQYF.